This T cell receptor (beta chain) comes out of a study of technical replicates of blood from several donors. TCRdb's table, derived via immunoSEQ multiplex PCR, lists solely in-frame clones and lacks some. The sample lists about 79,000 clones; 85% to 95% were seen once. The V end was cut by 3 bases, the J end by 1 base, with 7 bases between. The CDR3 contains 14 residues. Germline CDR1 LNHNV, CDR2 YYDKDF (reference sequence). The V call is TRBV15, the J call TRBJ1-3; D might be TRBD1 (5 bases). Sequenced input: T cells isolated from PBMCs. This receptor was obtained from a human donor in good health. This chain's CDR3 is CATSRQGSGNTIYF. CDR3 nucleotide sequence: TGTGCCACCAGCAGGCAGGGTTCTGGAAACACCATATATTTT. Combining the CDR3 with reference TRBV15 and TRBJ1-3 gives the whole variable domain DAMVIQNPRYQVTQFGKPVTLSCSQTLNHNVMYWYQQKSSQAPKLLFHYYDKDFNNEADTPDNFQSRRPNTSFCFLDIRSPGLGDTAMYLCATSRQGSGNTIYFGEGSWLTVV.